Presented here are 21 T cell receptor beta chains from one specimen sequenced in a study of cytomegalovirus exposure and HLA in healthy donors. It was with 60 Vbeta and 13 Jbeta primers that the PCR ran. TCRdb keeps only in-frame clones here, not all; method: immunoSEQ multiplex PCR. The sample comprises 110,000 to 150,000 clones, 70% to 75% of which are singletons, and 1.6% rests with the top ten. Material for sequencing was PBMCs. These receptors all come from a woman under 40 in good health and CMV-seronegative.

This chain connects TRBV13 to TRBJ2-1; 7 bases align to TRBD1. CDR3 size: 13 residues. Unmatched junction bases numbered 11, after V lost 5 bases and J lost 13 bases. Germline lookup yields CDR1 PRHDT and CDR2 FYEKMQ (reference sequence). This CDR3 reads CASSGRQGLLQFF. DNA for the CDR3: TGTGCCAGCAGCGGCCGACAGGGATTACTTCAGTTCTTC.

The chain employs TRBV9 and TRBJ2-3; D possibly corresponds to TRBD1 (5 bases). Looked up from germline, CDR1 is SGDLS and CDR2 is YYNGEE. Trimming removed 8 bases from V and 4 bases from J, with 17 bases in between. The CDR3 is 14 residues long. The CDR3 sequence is CASQQGSGADTQYF. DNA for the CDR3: TGTGCCAGTCAGCAGGGAAGTGGGGCAGATACGCAGTATTTT.

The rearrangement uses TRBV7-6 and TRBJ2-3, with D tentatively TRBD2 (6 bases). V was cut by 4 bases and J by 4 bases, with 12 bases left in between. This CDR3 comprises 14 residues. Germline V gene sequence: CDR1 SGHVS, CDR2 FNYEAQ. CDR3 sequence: CASSYTSTADTQYF. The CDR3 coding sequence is TGTGCCAGCAGCTATACTAGCACCGCAGATACGCAGTATTTT.

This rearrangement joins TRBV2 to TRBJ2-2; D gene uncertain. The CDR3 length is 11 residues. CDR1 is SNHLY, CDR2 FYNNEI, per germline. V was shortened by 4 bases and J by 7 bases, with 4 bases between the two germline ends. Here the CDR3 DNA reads TGTGCCAGCAGTGCGGTCGGGGAGCTGTTTTTT. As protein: CASSAVGELFF.

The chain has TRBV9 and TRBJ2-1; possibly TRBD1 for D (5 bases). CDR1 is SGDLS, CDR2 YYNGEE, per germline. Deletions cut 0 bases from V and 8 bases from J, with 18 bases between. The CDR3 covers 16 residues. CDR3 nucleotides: TGTGCCAGCAGCGTAGCTGGGGCTAGTGGGCATGATGAGCAGTTCTTC. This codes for CASSVAGASGHDEQFF. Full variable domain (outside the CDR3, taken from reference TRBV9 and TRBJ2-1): DSGVTQTPKHLITATGQRVTLRCSPRSGDLSVYWYQQSLDQGLQFLIQYYNGEERAKGNILERFSAQQFPDLHSELNLSSLELGDSALYFCASSVAGASGHDEQFFGPGTRLTVL.

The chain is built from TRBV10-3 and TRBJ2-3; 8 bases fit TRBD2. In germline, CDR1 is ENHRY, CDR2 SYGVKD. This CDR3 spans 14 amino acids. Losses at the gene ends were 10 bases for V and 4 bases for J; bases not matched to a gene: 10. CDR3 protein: CATEVGRASDTQYF. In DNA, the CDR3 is TGTGCCACCGAGGTCGGGAGGGCCTCAGATACGCAGTATTTT.

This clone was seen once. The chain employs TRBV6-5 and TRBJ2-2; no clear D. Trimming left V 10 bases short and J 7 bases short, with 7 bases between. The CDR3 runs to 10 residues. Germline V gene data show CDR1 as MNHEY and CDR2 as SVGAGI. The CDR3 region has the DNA TGTGCCACTTCCAGCGGGGAGCTGTTTTTT. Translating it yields CATSSGELFF.

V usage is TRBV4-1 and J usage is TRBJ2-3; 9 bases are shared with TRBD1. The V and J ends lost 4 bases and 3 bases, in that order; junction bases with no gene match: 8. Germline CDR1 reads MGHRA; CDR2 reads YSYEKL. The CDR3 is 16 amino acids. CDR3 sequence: CASSRQQGARTDTQYF. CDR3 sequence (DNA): TGCGCCAGCAGCCGACAACAGGGGGCAAGGACAGATACGCAGTATTTT.

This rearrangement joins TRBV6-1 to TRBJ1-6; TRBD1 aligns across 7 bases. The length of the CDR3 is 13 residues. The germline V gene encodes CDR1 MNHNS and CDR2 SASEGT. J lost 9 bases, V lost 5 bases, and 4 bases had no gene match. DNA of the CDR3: TGTGCCAGCAGTTCTACAGGGGTTTCACCCCTCCACTTT. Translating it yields CASSSTGVSPLHF.

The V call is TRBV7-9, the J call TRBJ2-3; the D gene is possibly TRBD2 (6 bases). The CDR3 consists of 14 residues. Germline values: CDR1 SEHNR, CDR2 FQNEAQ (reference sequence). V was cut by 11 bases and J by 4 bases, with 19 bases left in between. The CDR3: CASRMAGSADTQYF. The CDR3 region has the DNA TGTGCCTCCCGGATGGCGGGGTCGGCAGATACGCAGTATTTT. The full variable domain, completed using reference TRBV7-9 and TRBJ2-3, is DTGVSQNPRHKITKRGQNVTFRCDPISEHNRLYWYRQTLGQGPEFLTYFQNEAQLEKSRLLSDRFSAERPKGSFSTLEIQRTEQGDSAMYLCASRMAGSADTQYFGPGTRLTVL.

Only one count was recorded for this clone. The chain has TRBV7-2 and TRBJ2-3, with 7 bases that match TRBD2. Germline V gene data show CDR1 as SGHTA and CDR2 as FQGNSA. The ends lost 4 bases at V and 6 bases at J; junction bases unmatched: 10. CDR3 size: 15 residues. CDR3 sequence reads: CASSSGLPFGDTQYF. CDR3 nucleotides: TGTGCCAGCAGCTCGGGACTACCGTTCGGGGATACGCAGTATTTT.

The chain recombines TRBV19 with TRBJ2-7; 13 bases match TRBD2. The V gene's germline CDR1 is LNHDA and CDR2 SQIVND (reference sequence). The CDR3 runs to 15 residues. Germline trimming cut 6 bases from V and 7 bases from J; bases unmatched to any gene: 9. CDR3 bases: TGTGCCAGTAGGCCGGGACTAGCGGGATTGGATGAGCAGTACTTC. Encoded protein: CASRPGLAGLDEQYF.

For the CDR3, the DNA is TGTGCCAGCAGCTTGGAAACGGGGGGTTACGAGCAGTACGTC. This gives the protein CASSLETGGYEQYV. The chain recombines TRBV5-6 with TRBJ2-7, with 7 bases aligning to TRBD2. This CDR3 has 14 amino acids. V shed 0 bases and J 4 bases; nucleotides not matched to a gene: 4. From germline, CDR1 is SGHDT and CDR2 YYEEEE.

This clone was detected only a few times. CDR3 protein: CSSRRPGQETQYF. The CDR3 bases are TGCAGCTCGAGGAGGCCGGGGCAAGAGACCCAGTACTTC. The genes are TRBV29-1 and TRBJ2-5; D is perhaps TRBD2 (5 bases). Trimming pared 8 bases from V and 2 bases from J, leaving 15 bases between. CDR1 SQVTM and CDR2 ANQGSEA come from the germline V gene. The CDR3 is 13 residues long.

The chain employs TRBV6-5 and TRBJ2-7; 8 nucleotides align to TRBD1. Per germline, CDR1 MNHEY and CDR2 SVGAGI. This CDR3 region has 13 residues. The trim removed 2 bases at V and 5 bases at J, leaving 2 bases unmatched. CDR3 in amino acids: CASSYDRGHEQYF. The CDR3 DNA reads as TGTGCCAGCAGTTACGACAGGGGCCACGAGCAGTACTTC.

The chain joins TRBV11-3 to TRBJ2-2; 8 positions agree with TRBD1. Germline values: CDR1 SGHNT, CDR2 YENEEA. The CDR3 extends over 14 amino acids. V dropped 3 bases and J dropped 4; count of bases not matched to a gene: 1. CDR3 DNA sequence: TGTGCCAGCAGCTTGGGGACAGGCACCGGGGAGCTGTTTTTT. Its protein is CASSLGTGTGELFF.

The DNA for the CDR3 is TGTGCCATCAGTCGGGGGGCTGACAATGAGCAGTTCTTC. Its translation is CAISRGADNEQFF. This chain links TRBV10-3 with TRBJ2-1, with D possibly TRBD2 on 7 matching bases. Germline CDR1 ENHRY, CDR2 SYGVKD. The V gene lost 5 bases and the J gene lost 5 bases, with 10 bases spanning the gap. The CDR3 contains 13 residues.

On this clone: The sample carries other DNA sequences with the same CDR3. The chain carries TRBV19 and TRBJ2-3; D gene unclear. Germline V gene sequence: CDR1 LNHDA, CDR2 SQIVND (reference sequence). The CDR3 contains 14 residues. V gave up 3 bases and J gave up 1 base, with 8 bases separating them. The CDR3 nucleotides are TGTGCCAGTAGTATCGGTCAGGGCACAGATACGCAGTATTTT. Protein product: CASSIGQGTDTQYF.

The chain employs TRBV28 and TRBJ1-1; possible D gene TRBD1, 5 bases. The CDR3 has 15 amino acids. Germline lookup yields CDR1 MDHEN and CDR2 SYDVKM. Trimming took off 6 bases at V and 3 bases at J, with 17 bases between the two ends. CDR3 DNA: TGTGCCAGCAGCAACCCCTCAAGCAGGGACACTGAAGCTTTCTTT. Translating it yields CASSNPSSRDTEAFF.

CDR3 coding DNA: TGTGCCAGTAGTATCCTTAGCGGGCCGTCCTACGAGCAGTACTTC. Its protein product is CASSILSGPSYEQYF. The rearrangement joins TRBV19 to TRBJ2-7, with 7 bases identical to TRBD2. This CDR3 comprises 15 residues. Germline CDR1 and CDR2: LNHDA and SQIVND (reference sequence). The J segment lost 1 base and the V segment lost 3 bases, leaving 6 bases of the junction unmatched.

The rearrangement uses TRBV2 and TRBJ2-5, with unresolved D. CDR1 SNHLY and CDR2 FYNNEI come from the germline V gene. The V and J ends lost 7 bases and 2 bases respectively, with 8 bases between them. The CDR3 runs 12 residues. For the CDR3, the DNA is TGTGCCAGCACCGAAGAGCAAGAGACCCAGTACTTC. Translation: CASTEEQETQYF.